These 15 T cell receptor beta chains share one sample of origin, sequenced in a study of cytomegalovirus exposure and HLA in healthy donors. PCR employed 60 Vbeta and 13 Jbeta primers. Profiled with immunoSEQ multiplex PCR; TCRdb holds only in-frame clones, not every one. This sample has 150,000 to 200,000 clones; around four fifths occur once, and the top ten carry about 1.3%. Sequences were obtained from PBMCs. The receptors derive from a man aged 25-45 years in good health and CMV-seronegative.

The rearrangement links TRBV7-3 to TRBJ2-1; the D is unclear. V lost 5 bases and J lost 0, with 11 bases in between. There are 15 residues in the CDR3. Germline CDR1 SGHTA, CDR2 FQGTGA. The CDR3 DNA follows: TGTGCCAGCAGCCGTATAATGAGCTCCTACAATGAGCAGTTCTTC. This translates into CASSRIMSSYNEQFF.

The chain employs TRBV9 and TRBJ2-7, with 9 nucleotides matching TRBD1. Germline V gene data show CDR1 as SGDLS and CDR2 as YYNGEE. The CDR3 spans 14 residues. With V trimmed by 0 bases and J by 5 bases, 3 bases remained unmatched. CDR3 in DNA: TGTGCCAGCAGCGTAGAGGGACAGGGCAACGAGCAGTACTTC. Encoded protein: CASSVEGQGNEQYF.

In DNA form, the CDR3 reads TGTGCCTGGAGTATAGGGGGCTACAATGAGCAGTTCTTC. This encodes CAWSIGGYNEQFF. This sequence joins TRBV30 and TRBJ2-1, with D possibly TRBD1 on 6 matching bases. In germline, CDR1 is GTSNPN, CDR2 SVGIG (reference sequence). Trimming pared 2 bases from V and 3 bases from J, leaving 8 bases between. CDR3 length equals 13 residues.

CDR3 in DNA: TGTGCCAGCAGGGGGGGGCGGGCCTCCTACGAGCAGTACTTC. This translates into CASRGGRASYEQYF. The gene calls are TRBV28 and TRBJ2-5; D perhaps matches TRBD2 (7 bases). The better agreement between TRBJ2-7 and the DNA end casts doubt on the J call. This CDR3 comprises 14 residues. Germline V gene sequence: CDR1 MDHEN, CDR2 SYDVKM.

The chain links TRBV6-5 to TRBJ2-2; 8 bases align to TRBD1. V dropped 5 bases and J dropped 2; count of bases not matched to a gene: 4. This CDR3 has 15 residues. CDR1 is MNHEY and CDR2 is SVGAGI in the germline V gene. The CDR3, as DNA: TGTGCCAGCAGTCAGGGGGCGAGCAACACCGGGGAGCTGTTTTTT. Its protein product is CASSQGASNTGELFF.

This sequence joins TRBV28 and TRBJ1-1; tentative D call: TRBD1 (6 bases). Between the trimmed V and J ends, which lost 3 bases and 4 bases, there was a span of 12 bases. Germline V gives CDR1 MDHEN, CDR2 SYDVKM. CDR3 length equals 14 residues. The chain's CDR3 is CASSFSGVITEAFF. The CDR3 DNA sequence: TGTGCCAGCAGTTTCTCAGGGGTGATCACTGAAGCTTTCTTT.

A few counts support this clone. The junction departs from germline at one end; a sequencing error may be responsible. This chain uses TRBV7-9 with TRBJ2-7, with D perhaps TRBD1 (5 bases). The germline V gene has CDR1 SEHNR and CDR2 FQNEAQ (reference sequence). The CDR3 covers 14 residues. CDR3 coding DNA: TGTTCCAGCAGCTCCTGGACAAGCACCTACGAGCAGTACTTC. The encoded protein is CSSSSWTSTYEQYF.

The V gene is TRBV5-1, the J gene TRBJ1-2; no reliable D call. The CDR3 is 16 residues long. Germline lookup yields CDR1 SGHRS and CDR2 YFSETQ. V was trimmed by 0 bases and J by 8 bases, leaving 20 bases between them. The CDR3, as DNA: TGCGCCAGCAGCTTGGCCAAGATAGGAGTCTCGTGGGGCTACACCTTC. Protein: CASSLAKIGVSWGYTF.

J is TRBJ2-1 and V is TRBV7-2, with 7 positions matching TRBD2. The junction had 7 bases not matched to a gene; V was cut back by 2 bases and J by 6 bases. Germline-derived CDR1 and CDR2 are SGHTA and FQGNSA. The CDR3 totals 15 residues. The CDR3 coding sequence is TGTGCCAGCAGCTTACGGGGGGAGCTTTTCAATGAGCAGTTCTTC. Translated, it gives CASSLRGELFNEQFF.

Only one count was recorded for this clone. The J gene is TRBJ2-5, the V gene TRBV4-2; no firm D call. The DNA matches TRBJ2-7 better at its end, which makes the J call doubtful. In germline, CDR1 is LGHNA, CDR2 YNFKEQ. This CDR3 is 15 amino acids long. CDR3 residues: CASSQDTSLDYEQYF. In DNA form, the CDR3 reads TGTGCCAGCAGCCAAGATACCAGCCTTGACTACGAGCAGTACTTC.

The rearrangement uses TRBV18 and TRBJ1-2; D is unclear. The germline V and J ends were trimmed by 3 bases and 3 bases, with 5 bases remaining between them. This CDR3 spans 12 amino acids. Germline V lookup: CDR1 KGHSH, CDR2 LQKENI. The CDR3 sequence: CASSPDYYGYTF. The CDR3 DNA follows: TGTGCCAGCTCACCGGACTACTATGGCTACACCTTC.

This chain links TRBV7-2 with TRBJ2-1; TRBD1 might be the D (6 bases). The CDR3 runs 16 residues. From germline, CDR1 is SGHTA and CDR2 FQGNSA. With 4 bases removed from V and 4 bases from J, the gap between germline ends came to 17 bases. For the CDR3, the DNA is TGTGCCAGCAGCTCCGGGACACGGACCCCTTACAATGAGCAGTTCTTC. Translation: CASSSGTRTPYNEQFF.

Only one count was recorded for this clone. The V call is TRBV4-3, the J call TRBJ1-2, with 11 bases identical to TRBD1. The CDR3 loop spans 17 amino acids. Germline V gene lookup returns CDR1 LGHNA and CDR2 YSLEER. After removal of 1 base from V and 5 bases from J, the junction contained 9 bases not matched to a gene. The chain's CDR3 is CASSQGTGGAGIYGYTF. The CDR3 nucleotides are TGCGCCAGCAGCCAAGGGACAGGGGGCGCGGGGATTTATGGCTACACCTTC.

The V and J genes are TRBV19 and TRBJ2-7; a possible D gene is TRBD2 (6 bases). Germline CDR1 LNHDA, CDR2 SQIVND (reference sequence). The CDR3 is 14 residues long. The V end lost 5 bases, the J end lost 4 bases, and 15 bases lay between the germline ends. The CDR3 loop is CASSGGTAPYEQYF. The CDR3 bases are TGTGCCAGTAGTGGCGGGACGGCACCTTACGAGCAGTACTTC.

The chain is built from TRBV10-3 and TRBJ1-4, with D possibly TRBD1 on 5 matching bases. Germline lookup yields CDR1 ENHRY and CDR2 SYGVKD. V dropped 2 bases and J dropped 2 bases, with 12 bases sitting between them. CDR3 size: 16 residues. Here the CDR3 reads CAISEGAGLTNEKLFF. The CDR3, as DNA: TGTGCCATCAGTGAGGGGGCAGGGCTGACTAATGAAAAACTGTTTTTT.